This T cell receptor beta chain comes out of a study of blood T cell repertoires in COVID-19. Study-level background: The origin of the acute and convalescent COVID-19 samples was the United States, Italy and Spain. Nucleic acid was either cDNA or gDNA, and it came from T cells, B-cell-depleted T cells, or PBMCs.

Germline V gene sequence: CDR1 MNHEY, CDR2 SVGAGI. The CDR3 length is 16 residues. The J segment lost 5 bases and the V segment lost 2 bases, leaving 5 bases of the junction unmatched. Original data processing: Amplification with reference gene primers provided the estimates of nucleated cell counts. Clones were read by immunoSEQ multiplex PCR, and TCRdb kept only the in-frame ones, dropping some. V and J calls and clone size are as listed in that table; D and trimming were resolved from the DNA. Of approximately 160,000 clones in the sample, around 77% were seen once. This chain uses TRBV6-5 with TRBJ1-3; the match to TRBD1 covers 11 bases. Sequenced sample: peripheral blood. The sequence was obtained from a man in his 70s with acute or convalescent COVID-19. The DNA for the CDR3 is TGTGCCAGCAGTTACGTCGGGACAGGGGGTCGAAACACCATATATTTT. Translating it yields CASSYVGTGGRNTIYF.